The 17 T cell receptor beta chains listed next were all sequenced from one sample in a study of CD8 T cells in Susac syndrome. Random hexamers served to reverse transcribe about 0.5 to 1 ug RNA. One entry per CDR3 protein, called by TCRdb with MiXCR from the immunoSEQ multiplex PCR reads. The table has about 150,000 distinct CDR3 sequences, 95% to 97% seen once; the top ten hold approximately 0.12%. The material sequenced was CD4+ T cells from PBMCs. The receptor set was obtained from a human donor with Susac syndrome.

This sequence joins TRBV12-3 or TRBV12-4 and TRBJ1-2, with TRBD1 matching over 9 bases. V was pared by 6 bases and J by 4 bases, with 12 bases of the junction left unmatched. The CDR3 is 16 residues long. The CDR3 protein is CASSPDDRGYSYGYTF. The CDR3 DNA reads as TGTGCCAGCAGCCCTGACGACAGGGGGTATTCCTATGGCTACACCTTC.

The chain is built from TRBV7-8 and TRBJ1-2; 8 bases align to TRBD1. The CDR3 totals 15 residues. The J segment lost 4 bases and the V segment lost 1 base, leaving 5 bases of the junction unmatched. Germline loops: CDR1 SGHVS, CDR2 FQNEAQ. In DNA, the CDR3 is TGTGCCAGCAGCTTAGTTGACAGGGGAGCCTATGGCTACACCTTC. Protein sequence: CASSLVDRGAYGYTF.

In this sample, this clonotype turned up a few times. The CDR3 sequence: CASSPPTGTGANVLTF. CDR3 nucleotide sequence: TGTGCCAGCAGCCCCCCAACAGGGACTGGGGCCAACGTCCTGACTTTC. J is TRBJ2-6 and V is TRBV5-4; a possible D gene is TRBD1 (6 bases). This CDR3 spans 16 amino acids. The V end was cut by 4 bases, the J end by 2 bases, with 13 bases between. Germline V gene data show CDR1 as SGHNT and CDR2 as YYREEE (reference sequence).

The chain employs TRBV21-1 and TRBJ2-7; the table's D gene call, TRBD2, was not cross checked with the DNA. TRBV21-1 is an annotated pseudogene. The CDR3 length is 13 residues. The CDR3 DNA follows: TGTGCCAGCAGAACCGGGACTTACTACGAGCAGTACTTC. Protein product: CASRTGTYYEQYF.

J is TRBJ2-7 and V is TRBV5-1, with a tentative D call TRBD2 (6 bases). Trimming cost V 4 bases and J 2 bases, with 13 bases left between them. Germline V lookup: CDR1 SGHRS, CDR2 YFSETQ. CDR3 length: 14 amino acids. CDR3 sequence reads: CASSPRRATYEQYF. CDR3 coding DNA: TGCGCCAGCAGCCCCAGGAGGGCGACCTACGAGCAGTACTTC.

The V and J genes are TRBV20-1 and TRBJ2-5; D uncertain. The CDR3 consists of 13 residues. Trimming stripped 3 bases from V and 2 bases from J, with 10 bases between. CDR1 and CDR2 from the germline V gene are DFQATT and SNEGSKA (reference sequence). CDR3 in DNA: TGCAGTGCTAGGCGACCGAGACAAGAGACCCAGTACTTC. Protein sequence: CSARRPRQETQYF.

The CDR3 region has the DNA TGTGCCAGCAGCCAATCCGGACGGGAAAAACTGTTTTTT. It translates to CASSQSGREKLFF. The chain has TRBV7-9 and TRBJ1-4, with D hard to call. Trimming removed 5 bases at V and 8 bases at J, with 12 bases between. CDR3 length: 13 residues. CDR1 and CDR2 (germline): SEHNR, FQNEAQ (reference sequence).

The rearrangement uses TRBV6-5 and TRBJ2-5, with D hard to call. The germline V gene has CDR1 MNHEY and CDR2 SVGAGI. The CDR3 runs to 13 residues. V shed 6 bases and J shed 2 bases, with 10 bases lying between them. CDR3 sequence: CASSWQPQETQYF. The CDR3 DNA reads as TGTGCCAGCAGCTGGCAACCGCAAGAGACCCAGTACTTC.

The J gene is TRBJ2-1, the V gene TRBV7-2; 12 bases align to TRBD2. Germline lookup yields CDR1 SGHTA and CDR2 FQGNSA. This CDR3 contains 14 residues. The trim removed 2 bases at V and 9 bases at J, leaving 2 bases unmatched. This CDR3 is CASSLLAGGGEQFF. CDR3 bases: TGTGCCAGCAGCTTACTAGCGGGGGGGGGTGAGCAGTTCTTC.

CDR3 sequence reads: CASSSLPAGVLYNEQFF. In DNA form, the CDR3 reads TGTGCCAGCAGTTCTCTTCCCGCGGGGGTGCTCTACAATGAGCAGTTCTTC. The chain uses TRBV28 and TRBJ2-1; 7 bases fit TRBD2. The J segment lost 3 bases and the V segment lost 4 bases, leaving 12 bases of the junction unmatched. CDR3 size: 17 residues. In germline, CDR1 is MDHEN, CDR2 SYDVKM.

This chain links TRBV2 with TRBJ2-6, with TRBD1 matching over 10 bases. The junction had 9 bases not matched to a gene; V was cut back by 7 bases and J by 3 bases. The CDR3 loop spans 17 amino acids. Germline V gene data show CDR1 as SNHLY and CDR2 as FYNNEI. The CDR3 region has the DNA TGTGCCAGCACCGAGAGACAGGGGGCGAATGGGGCCAACGTCCTGACTTTC. Translation gives CASTERQGANGANVLTF.

The chain is built from TRBV20-1 and TRBJ1-5; weak D call: TRBD1 (6 bases). The germline CDR1 and CDR2 sequences are DFQATT and SNEGSKA (reference sequence). This CDR3 is built from 16 residues. V lost 0 bases and J lost 2, with 14 bases in between. For the CDR3, the DNA is TGCAGTGCTAGAGATGGGGGCCGGTACCGCAATCAGCCCCAGCATTTT. Protein sequence: CSARDGGRYRNQPQHF.

The chain recombines TRBV12-3 or TRBV12-4 with TRBJ2-7; TRBD1 might be the D (5 bases). With 4 bases removed from V and 4 bases from J, the gap between germline ends came to 8 bases. The length of the CDR3 is 12 residues. CDR3 amino acids: CASSWGAYEQYF. In DNA, the CDR3 is TGTGCCAGCAGTTGGGGCGCTTACGAGCAGTACTTC.

DNA for the CDR3: TGCGCCAGCAGCTTGGCAACAGGGGGGTTTAACACAGATACGCAGTATTTT. Its protein is CASSLATGGFNTDTQYF. The chain combines TRBV5-1 with TRBJ2-3; the match to TRBD1 covers 8 bases. The CDR3 consists of 17 residues. CDR1 is SGHRS and CDR2 is YFSETQ in the germline V gene. After removal of 0 bases from V and 2 bases from J, the junction contained 8 bases not matched to a gene. The whole variable domain, remainder taken from reference TRBV5-1 and TRBJ2-3, is KAGVTQTPRYLIKTRGQQVTLSCSPISGHRSVSWYQQTPGQGLQFLFEYFSETQRNKGNFPGRFSGRQFSNSRSEMNVSTLELGDSALYLCASSLATGGFNTDTQYFGPGTRLTVL.

The J gene is TRBJ2-5, the V gene TRBV20-1, with TRBD2 matching over 14 bases. The CDR3 sequence is 16 residues long. In germline, CDR1 is DFQATT, CDR2 SNEGSKA (reference sequence). V dropped 6 bases and J dropped 1; count of bases not matched to a gene: 7. CDR3 in DNA: TGCAGTGCAACGGGACTAGCGGGAGATCTCCAAGAGACCCAGTACTTC. Translation: CSATGLAGDLQETQYF.

This clonotype came up a few times. CDR3 region: CAWTRTGNTEAFF. In nucleotides, the CDR3 is TGTGCCTGGACCCGGACAGGGAACACTGAAGCTTTCTTT. The chain links TRBV30 to TRBJ1-1; 7 nucleotides match TRBD1. V shed 4 bases, J shed 1 base, and the junction held 3 bases outside the gene matches. The CDR3 extends over 13 amino acids. Germline CDR1 reads GTSNPN; CDR2 reads SVGIG (reference sequence).

The table lists this clonotype with a count of one. The chain uses TRBV12-3 or TRBV12-4 and TRBJ2-5; TRBD1 matches 7 bases. There are 15 residues in the CDR3. Trimming cost V 5 bases and J 6 bases; bases outside gene matches: 12. CDR3 DNA: TGTGCCAGCAGTACCGGACAGGCCCAAGGTCAGACCCAGTACTTC. Its protein is CASSTGQAQGQTQYF.